This T cell receptor (beta chain) is drawn from a study of cytomegalovirus exposure and HLA in healthy donors (dated by TCRdb to 2017 to 2019). Background for the entire study: According to an earlier analysis of 587 of the donors, about 179 million T cells yielded 117 million unique TCR beta sequences and about 300 Gb of sequence data. An early release covering about 600 HLA-typed donors comprised roughly 300 gigabases of sequencing data and around 80 million unique TCR sequences. Among the approximately 420 genotyped donors, under 90% belonged to the genetic ancestry cluster associated with self-reported Caucasian donors. The aim of the study was to test whether cataloging public T cell receptors could identify signatures of past pathogen exposure. The study used immunosequencing to profile the T cell repertoires of about 670 subjects and linked those repertoires to cytomegalovirus serostatus. In addition to the first cohort of 500 to 850 subjects, a separate validation cohort of 100 to 150 different subjects was used. To predict cytomegalovirus infection status, the study combined high-throughput TCR immunosequencing, statistical association of individual TCRs with disease status, and machine learning. In a later analysis, previously published TCR beta repertoires from 600 to 850 donors were re-analyzed and high-resolution HLA genotyping was added so that TCR occurrence patterns could be studied. Rather than drawing on any new phenotypic data, the later analysis identified candidate immune exposures from TCR beta sequences and the way those sequences occurred across donors. In an earlier analysis of a few hundred of the donors, high-throughput TCR beta sequencing was used to judge whether each TCR beta V gene segment behaved as functional or pseudogenic. Donor age, sex, ethnicity and CMV serostatus were collected together with the repertoire data. A later genetic analysis used genome-wide SNP genotypes for 398 of the 666 donors, treating that subset as a discovery cohort. Every repertoire in the discovery cohort had been generated on one and the same sequencing platform. HLA typing included class I and class II loci at four-digit resolution. The number of typed donors differed by locus: about 620-640 for A, B, C, DRB1 and DQB1; approximately 520 for DQA1; approximately 600 for DPA1; and some 430 for DPB1. Four to six DR-DQ haplotypes were handled as single units for association and clustering, since linkage in the cohort was strong. Among 300 to 450 genotyped donors of the cohort, an average of approximately 250,000 unique TCR beta nucleotide sequences were sequenced per donor, roughly 20% of them non-productive.

The cohort comprised fewer than 700 healthy bone marrow donors. All cohort members were sampled while nominally healthy, although unrecorded immune exposures were likely present. The donor tested CMV seronegative and was one of the 352 seronegative cohort members. A peripheral blood sample was collected from each donor, and TCR beta sequencing was performed on peripheral blood mononuclear cells. Genomic DNA was extracted from the blood cell samples with the Qiagen DNeasy Blood Extraction Kit. Study-level results and caveats: A later analysis reported that several top co-occurrence clusters appeared linked to parvovirus B19, influenza, CMV and Epstein-Barr virus. A later analysis associated 15,000 or so TCR beta sequences with specific HLA alleles at a false discovery rate of 0.05. According to the authors, the approach could potentially be generalized to other disease states and immunological phenotypes. Because counts were too low, seventeen rarely observed V segments, including chromosome 9 orphons, were excluded from the earlier analysis of several hundred of the donors. Compared with equally common non-associated chains, HLA-associated TCR beta chains in a later analysis were more clonally expanded and had lower generation probabilities. According to a later analysis, most CMV-associated TCR beta chains appeared to be HLA-restricted, and the HLA associations seemed to be driven largely by CMV exposure. A further reported finding was that TCR beta sequences accurately predicted the HLA-A and HLA-B alleles for most subjects in the first cohort. Compared with the 666-donor mean, donors in an Asian-associated ancestry cluster had fewer N-insertions in productive TCRs, according to a later genetic analysis. A total of roughly 160 TCR beta chains were listed by the study as associated with cytomegalovirus. In a later analysis, TCR association rates were found to vary across HLA loci, with the most associated TCRs seen for DRB1 alleles and the fewest for HLA-C alleles. When HLA alleles, especially DR and DQ, strongly co-occurred, TCR associations were difficult to assign to individual alleles. The presence/absence analyses assumed that sequencing depth was roughly uniform across donors, and that assumption may not be true. Linkage disequilibrium might explain the correlated functional status among segregating V segments, but an unknown experimental factor could not be ruled out. The 87-base-pair reads could not distinguish some IMGT-functional V segments, including TRBV6-2 and TRBV6-3, so those segments were excluded. Most TCR sequences were observed very rarely across donors, whereas some public TCRs were present in many individuals. An earlier analysis of several hundred of the donors showed that most TCR beta V segments appeared in productive rearrangements either about 87% or about 30% of the time, which broadly matched IMGT annotations. For the cohort, immune exposure information was limited to CMV serostatus. The classifier was reported to diagnose cytomegalovirus status with high specificity and sensitivity in both the original and validation cohorts. This cohort had only TCR beta chains sequenced, and the lack of alpha or paired-chain data limited which features could be detected. Three of the identified cytomegalovirus-associated TCR beta chains were confirmed in vitro to be specific for cytomegalovirus antigens. Because HLA typing was missing for some donors at each locus, association tests included only the typed subset. In a later genetic analysis, a missense DCLRE1C variant was associated with V-gene and J-gene trimming of TCR beta chains, and the association was replicated in an independent cohort. The sequencing pipeline was judged likely to have produced a cluster of highly shared sequence variants as a technical artifact.

At the junction V is shortened by 8 bases and J by 5 bases, with 19 bases in between. The CDR1 and CDR2 encoded by the germline V gene are MRHNA and SNTAGT. The CDR3 runs 15 amino acids, cysteine and phenylalanine included. The only DNA kept is the CDR3, 45 bases in frame from the first base. Of note for this clone: Its specific antigen is unknown. No qualities accompany the bases; no much larger clone lies one base away.

The library was built by means of the immunoSEQ multiplex PCR assay. A mixture of 60 forward primers for TCR Vbeta segments and 13 reverse primers for TCR Jbeta segments was used in the multiplex PCR. Amplification of the CDR3 region of rearranged TCR beta genes was performed with a multiplex PCR assay on genomic DNA. The Illumina HiSeq System was used to sequence the amplified TCR beta libraries as 87-base-pair reads. From the authors' description of their analysis: A later analysis counted 65 million to 90 million unique TCR beta chains across the roughly 700 repertoires, and roughly 9.9 million of these chains were shared by at least two donors. Raw reads were error-corrected and collapsed into unique sequences by a nearest-neighbor algorithm in which closely related sequences were merged to remove PCR and sequencing errors. V, D and J gene segments were assigned by aligning CDR3 sequences to IMGT reference sequences. Each retained sequence needed at least a six-nucleotide match to both a V gene segment and a J gene segment. Rearrangements were classified as productive when the CDR3 lacked stop codons and remained in frame with V and J, and all other rearrangements were classified as non-productive. Following IMGT convention, CDR3 was defined as the stretch from the second conserved V-encoded cysteine up to the conserved J-encoded phenylalanine. In an earlier analysis of around 540 of the donors, sequences lacking an unambiguous match to a single V gene segment were excluded. An earlier analysis of 587 of the donors classified V segments as functional when productive rearrangements were above 56.7% and as segregating when the standard deviation between donors was above 5%. To diagnose cytomegalovirus status from the catalog of TCR beta chain sequences, a statistical classification framework was built. In a later analysis, V and J genes were assigned by comparing TCR nucleotide sequences against IMGT/GENE-DB human TR gene sequences. A later analysis assigned CDR3 sequences and most-parsimonious VDJ recombination scenarios with the TCRdist pipeline. In a later analysis, each TCR beta chain was defined by its CDR3 amino acid sequence together with its V-gene family, and reads without a unique V-gene family were excluded. A later analysis removed 500 to 600 highly shared, low-generation-probability nucleotide sequences to deal with suspected cross-contamination and a sequencing artifact. For each public chain, a later analysis derived a clonal expansion index from normalized ranks of inferred template counts within each repertoire. A later analysis computed generation probabilities with a VDJ recombination model fitted to out-of-frame rearrangements, and checked the results against IGoR. In a later analysis, hypergeometric tests were used to score TCR-TCR, TCR-HLA and TCR-CMV co-occurrence, with a repertoire-size bias correction applied to TCR pairs. False discovery rates were estimated in a later analysis by permuting HLA or CMV assignments 20 times. In a later analysis, co-occurring TCRs were grouped using DBSCAN, and TCRdist sequence similarity was added for clustering within HLA-allele-positive subsets. For co-occurrence clustering, repertoires with fewer than 30,000 or more than 120,000 public chains were excluded, along with roughly 5 repertoires with anomalous nucleotide sharing. TCRdb carries this immuneACCESS record with in-frame sequences only. Its versions omit some clonotypes, under half of them owing to an unresolved V gene in the studies checked, with the rest unexplained. For V, J and clone size, that table is used; D and trimming come from the DNA. The sample yields 120,000 or so clones; 80% were counted once. In total, the top ten clones hold around 1.3% of the sample.

The chain uses TRBV6-4 and TRBJ2-1; the best D guess is TRBD2, with 6 bases matching. The sample taken for sequencing was PBMCs. The receptor comes from a female donor in good health and CMV-seronegative. The CDR3 reads as follows: CASSGSGEADNEQFF. The bases read TGTGCCAGCTCTGGGTCCGGGGAGGCGGACAATGAGCAGTTCTTC.